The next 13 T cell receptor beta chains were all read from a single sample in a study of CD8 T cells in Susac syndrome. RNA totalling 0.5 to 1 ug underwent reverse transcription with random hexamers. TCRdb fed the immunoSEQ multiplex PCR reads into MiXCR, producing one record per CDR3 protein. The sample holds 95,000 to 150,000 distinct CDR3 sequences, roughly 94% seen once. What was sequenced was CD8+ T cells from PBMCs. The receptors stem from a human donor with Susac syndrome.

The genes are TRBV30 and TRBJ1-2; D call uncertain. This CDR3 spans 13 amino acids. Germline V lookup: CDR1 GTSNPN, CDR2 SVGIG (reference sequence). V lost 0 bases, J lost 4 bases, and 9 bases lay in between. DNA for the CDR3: TGTGCCTGGAGTGTCCTGGAGGGCTATGGCTACACCTTC. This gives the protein CAWSVLEGYGYTF.

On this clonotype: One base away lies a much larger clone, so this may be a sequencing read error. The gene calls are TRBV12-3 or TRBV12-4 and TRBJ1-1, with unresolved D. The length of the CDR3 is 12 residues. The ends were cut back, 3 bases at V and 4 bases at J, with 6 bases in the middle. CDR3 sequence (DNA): TGTGCCAGCAGTTTTGGGGTCACTGAAGCTTTCTTT. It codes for CASSFGVTEAFF.

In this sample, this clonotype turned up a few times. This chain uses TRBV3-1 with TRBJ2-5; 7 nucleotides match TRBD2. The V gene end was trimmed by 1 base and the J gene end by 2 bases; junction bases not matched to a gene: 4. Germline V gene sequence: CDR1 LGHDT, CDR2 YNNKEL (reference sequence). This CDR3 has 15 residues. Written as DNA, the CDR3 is TGTGCCAGCAGCCAAGCTGTCGGGGGGCAAGAGACCCAGTACTTC. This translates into CASSQAVGGQETQYF.

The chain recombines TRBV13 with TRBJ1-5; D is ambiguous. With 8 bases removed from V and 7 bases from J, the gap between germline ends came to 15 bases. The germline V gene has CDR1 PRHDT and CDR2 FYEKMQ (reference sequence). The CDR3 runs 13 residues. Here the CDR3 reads CASASGKMQPQHF. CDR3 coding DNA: TGTGCCAGCGCGAGCGGTAAAATGCAGCCCCAGCATTTT.

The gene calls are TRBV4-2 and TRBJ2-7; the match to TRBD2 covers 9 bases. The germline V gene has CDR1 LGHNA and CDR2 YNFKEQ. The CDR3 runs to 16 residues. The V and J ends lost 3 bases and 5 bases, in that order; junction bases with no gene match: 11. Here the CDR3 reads CASSQEMGGGAHEQYF. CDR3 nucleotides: TGTGCCAGCAGCCAGGAGATGGGCGGGGGGGCCCACGAGCAGTACTTC.

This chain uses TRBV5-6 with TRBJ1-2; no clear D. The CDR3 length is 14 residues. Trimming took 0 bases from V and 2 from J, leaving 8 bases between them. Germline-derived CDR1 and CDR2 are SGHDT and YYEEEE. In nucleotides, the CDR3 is TGTGCCAGCAGCTTGGTCGGCCAGAACTATGGCTACACCTTC. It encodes CASSLVGQNYGYTF.

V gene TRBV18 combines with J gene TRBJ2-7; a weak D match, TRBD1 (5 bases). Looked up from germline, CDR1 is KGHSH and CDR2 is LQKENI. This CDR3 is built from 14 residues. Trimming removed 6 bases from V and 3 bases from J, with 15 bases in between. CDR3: CASSPRTRDYEQYF. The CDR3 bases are TGTGCCAGCTCCCCCCGGACCAGGGACTACGAGCAGTACTTC.

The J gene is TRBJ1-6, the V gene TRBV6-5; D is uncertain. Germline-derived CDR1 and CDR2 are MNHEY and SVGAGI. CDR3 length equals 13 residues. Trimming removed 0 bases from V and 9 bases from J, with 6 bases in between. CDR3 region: CASSYSEGSPLHF. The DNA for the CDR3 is TGTGCCAGCAGTTACTCAGAAGGTTCACCCCTCCACTTT.

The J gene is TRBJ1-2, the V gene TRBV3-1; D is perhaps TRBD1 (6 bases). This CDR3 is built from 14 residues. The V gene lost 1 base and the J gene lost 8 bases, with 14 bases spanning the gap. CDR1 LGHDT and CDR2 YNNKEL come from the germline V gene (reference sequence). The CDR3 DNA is TGTGCCAGCAGCCAAGGAGTCAGGGGATGGGGCTACACCTTC. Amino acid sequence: CASSQGVRGWGYTF. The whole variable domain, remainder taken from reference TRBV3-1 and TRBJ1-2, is DTAVSQTPKYLVTQMGNDKSIKCEQNLGHDTMYWYKQDSKKFLKIMFSYNNKELIINETVPNRFSPKSPDKAHLNLHINSLELGDSAVYFCASSQGVRGWGYTFGSGTRLTVV.

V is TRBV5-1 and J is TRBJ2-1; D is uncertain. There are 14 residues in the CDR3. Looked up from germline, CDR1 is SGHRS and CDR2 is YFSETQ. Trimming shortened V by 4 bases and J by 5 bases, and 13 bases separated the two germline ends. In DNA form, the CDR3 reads TGCGCCAGCAGCCCCCTCCGTGGTGACAATGAGCAGTTCTTC. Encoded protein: CASSPLRGDNEQFF.

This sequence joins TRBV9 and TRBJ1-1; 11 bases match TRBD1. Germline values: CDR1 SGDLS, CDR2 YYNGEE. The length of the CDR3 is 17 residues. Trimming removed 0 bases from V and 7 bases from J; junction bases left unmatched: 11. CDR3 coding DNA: TGTGCCAGCAGCGTAGATGGTATGGACAGGGGGCTGGGTGAAGCTTTCTTT. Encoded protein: CASSVDGMDRGLGEAFF.

The DNA for the CDR3 is TGTGCCAGCAGCCCTCGTTTGGGGTGGGATCCCTACGAGCAGTACTTC. It is translated as CASSPRLGWDPYEQYF. The chain is built from TRBV9 and TRBJ2-7; D call uncertain. The CDR3 is 16 residues long. Deletions cut 4 bases from V and 2 bases from J, with 19 bases between. Germline CDR1 and CDR2: SGDLS and YYNGEE.

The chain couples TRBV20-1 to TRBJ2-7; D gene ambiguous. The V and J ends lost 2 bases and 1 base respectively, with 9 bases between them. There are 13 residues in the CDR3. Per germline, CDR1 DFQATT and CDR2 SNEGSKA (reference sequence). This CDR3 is CSARPNPSYEQYF. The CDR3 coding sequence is TGCAGTGCTAGACCCAACCCTTCCTACGAGCAGTACTTC.